A single sample gave rise to the 23 T cell receptor beta chains below, sequenced in a study of siplizumab effects on memory and regulatory T cells. Sequencing used immunoSEQ multiplex PCR; TCRdb keeps in-frame clones, though not all of them. The sample holds roughly 100,000 clones, around 90% seen once. The sequenced material came from CD4+ T cells sorted from blood. These receptors originate from a human donor in good health.

This chain links TRBV19 with TRBJ1-5; D possibly corresponds to TRBD1 (6 bases). This CDR3 is 15 amino acids long. V lost 0 bases and J 7 bases, leaving 13 bases between the germline ends. CDR1 LNHDA and CDR2 SQIVND come from the germline V gene (reference sequence). For the CDR3, the DNA is TGTGCCAGTAGTATAGATTGGGGGGGCGGACAGCCCCAGCATTTT. Encoded protein: CASSIDWGGGQPQHF.

In this sample, this clone turned up once. The rearrangement uses TRBV19 and TRBJ1-6, with unresolved D. The germline V gene encodes CDR1 LNHDA and CDR2 SQIVND (reference sequence). This CDR3 is 16 amino acids long. V lost 4 bases and J 7 bases, leaving 17 bases between the germline ends. CDR3 DNA sequence: TGTGCCAGTAGTAGAGGGTGGAGACAACAAAATTCACCCCTCCACTTT. Translated: CASSRGWRQQNSPLHF.

This chain joins TRBV28 and TRBJ2-1; no firm D call. The germline V gene encodes CDR1 MDHEN and CDR2 SYDVKM. CDR3 length: 16 residues. Trimming left V 6 bases short and J 0 bases short, with 15 bases between. The CDR3: CASSHLSSSSYNEQFF. In DNA, the CDR3 is TGTGCCAGCAGCCACCTGAGCTCCAGCTCCTACAATGAGCAGTTCTTC.

V usage is TRBV9 and J usage is TRBJ2-1; 14 bases align to TRBD2. CDR1 is SGDLS and CDR2 is YYNGEE in the germline V gene. With V trimmed by 3 bases and J by 3 bases, 8 bases remained unmatched. CDR3 length: 18 amino acids. The DNA of the CDR3 is TGTGCCAGCAGCGGGGGACTAGCGGGAGATCCGGTCTACAATGAGCAGTTCTTC. It codes for CASSGGLAGDPVYNEQFF.

Here the CDR3 reads CASSSRDRGPNEQFF. The CDR3 DNA reads as TGTGCCAGCAGTTCACGGGACAGGGGACCGAATGAGCAGTTCTTC. The chain has TRBV6-6 and TRBJ2-1; the match to TRBD1 covers 10 bases. Losses at the gene ends were 4 bases for V and 7 bases for J; bases not matched to a gene: 7. CDR1 is MNHNY and CDR2 is SVGAGI in the germline V gene (reference sequence). The length of the CDR3 is 15 residues.

This chain joins TRBV28 and TRBJ1-5; 10 positions match TRBD1. The CDR3 has 16 residues. V gave up 8 bases and J gave up 2 bases; unmatched junction bases: 9. CDR1 MDHEN and CDR2 SYDVKM come from the germline V gene. DNA of the CDR3: TGTGCCAGCCGAAAACCGACAGGGGGCGGCAATCAGCCCCAGCATTTT. The encoded protein is CASRKPTGGGNQPQHF.

This clone appeared a few times. The chain couples TRBV19 to TRBJ1-5; a weak D match, TRBD1 (6 bases). The CDR3 extends over 14 amino acids. V lost 2 bases to trimming and J lost 1 base, with 6 bases between them. Germline lookup yields CDR1 LNHDA and CDR2 SQIVND (reference sequence). The CDR3 DNA sequence: TGTGCCAGTAGTATAACAGGGAGCAATCAGCCCCAGCATTTT. This translates into CASSITGSNQPQHF.

The V gene is TRBV5-1, the J gene TRBJ1-2, with D possibly matching TRBD1 (6 bases). CDR1 SGHRS and CDR2 YFSETQ come from the germline V gene. The CDR3 totals 13 residues. Trimming pared 6 bases from V and 8 bases from J, leaving 17 bases between. The CDR3 protein is CASNMEGGGGYTF. In nucleotides, the CDR3 is TGCGCCAGCAACATGGAGGGGGGCGGAGGCTACACCTTC.

The chain has TRBV9 and TRBJ2-5, with no clear D. Germline-derived CDR1 and CDR2 are SGDLS and YYNGEE. V gave up 0 bases and J gave up 2 bases, with 8 bases separating them. The CDR3 has 14 residues. The CDR3 reads CASSVDEYQETQYF. As DNA, the CDR3 is TGTGCCAGCAGCGTAGATGAATATCAAGAGACCCAGTACTTC.

The chain is built from TRBV6-6 and TRBJ2-2, with D possibly TRBD1 on 6 matching bases. The CDR3 is made up of 14 amino acids. V was shortened by 2 bases and J by 5 bases, with 9 bases between the two germline ends. The germline CDR1 and CDR2 sequences are MNHNY and SVGAGI (reference sequence). This CDR3 is CASSYQGRTGELFF. CDR3 coding DNA: TGTGCCAGCAGTTACCAGGGGCGGACCGGGGAGCTGTTTTTT.

This clone was counted between two and nine times. V is TRBV29-1 and J is TRBJ2-1; possibly TRBD1 or TRBD2 for D (5 bases each). Germline CDR1 and CDR2: SQVTM and ANQGSEA. The ends were cut back, 3 bases at V and 0 bases at J, with 15 bases in the middle. The CDR3 is made up of 16 amino acids. The CDR3, as DNA: TGCAGCGTTGACCGGGCTGGGACCAGCTCCTACAATGAGCAGTTCTTC. It translates to CSVDRAGTSSYNEQFF.

The rearrangement joins TRBV14 to TRBJ2-3; TRBD1 matches 7 bases. The CDR3 sequence is 15 residues long. Germline V gene data show CDR1 as SGHDN and CDR2 as FVKESK. J gave up 3 bases and V 0 bases, and 3 bases lay outside the gene matches. CDR3 residues: CASSQDTGETDTQYF. The CDR3 nucleotides are TGTGCCAGCAGCCAAGATACAGGGGAGACAGATACGCAGTATTTT.

This clone appeared once. The chain recombines TRBV10-1 with TRBJ1-5; TRBD1 matches at 9 bases. The CDR3 consists of 13 residues. Germline CDR1 WNHNN, CDR2 SYGVQD (reference sequence). Losses at the gene ends were 7 bases for V and 6 bases for J; bases not matched to a gene: 4. CDR3 DNA: TGCGCCAGCAATTCGGACAGGGGTCAGCCCCAGCATTTT. Its translation is CASNSDRGQPQHF.

This chain uses TRBV7-9 with TRBJ2-5; D tentatively fits TRBD1 or TRBD2 (5 bases each). The CDR3 has 14 amino acids. V gave up 2 bases and J gave up 1 base, with 8 bases separating them. Looked up from germline, CDR1 is SEHNR and CDR2 is FQNEAQ (reference sequence). The CDR3 nucleotides are TGTGCCAGCAGCTTATGGGACGGCCAAGAGACCCAGTACTTC. Translating it yields CASSLWDGQETQYF.

The gene calls are TRBV27 and TRBJ2-7; TRBD1 agrees at 9 bases. This CDR3 is 14 amino acids long. Looked up from germline, CDR1 is MNHEY and CDR2 is SMNVEV (reference sequence). The V segment lost 5 bases and the J segment 2 bases; nucleotides outside the gene matches: 4. DNA of the CDR3: TGTGCCAGCAGTCCCTGGGACAGGGCCTACGAGCAGTACTTC. This sequence encodes CASSPWDRAYEQYF.

This clone has a handful of counts. The chain has TRBV7-9 and TRBJ1-5, with TRBD1 identical over 7 bases. After removal of 4 bases from V and 4 bases from J, the junction contained 7 bases not matched to a gene. The CDR3 has 15 amino acids. Looked up from germline, CDR1 is SEHNR and CDR2 is FQNEAQ (reference sequence). CDR3 sequence: CASSYHGTANQPQHF. DNA for the CDR3: TGTGCCAGCAGCTACCACGGGACAGCTAATCAGCCCCAGCATTTT.

A few counts support this clone. CDR3 DNA: TGTGCCAGCAGTATGGGACAGCCCCCCTACGAGCAGTACTTC. Amino acids: CASSMGQPPYEQYF. The V call is TRBV6-6, the J call TRBJ2-7; 7 positions match TRBD1. This CDR3 spans 14 amino acids. The germline gives CDR1 MNHNY, CDR2 SVGAGI (reference sequence). V trimming: 5 bases; J trimming: 2 bases; junction bases outside the gene matches: 6.

The rearrangement uses TRBV5-5 and TRBJ2-1; unclear D gene. V gave up 4 bases and J gave up 0 bases, with 14 bases separating them. This CDR3 contains 16 residues. Germline V gene lookup returns CDR1 SGHKS and CDR2 YYEKEE (reference sequence). The CDR3 is CASSVRIRGSYNEQFF. As DNA, the CDR3 is TGTGCCAGCAGCGTGCGGATCCGCGGCTCCTACAATGAGCAGTTCTTC.

The rearrangement joins TRBV2 to TRBJ1-2; unclear D gene. Germline V gene lookup returns CDR1 SNHLY and CDR2 FYNNEI. The CDR3 sequence is 12 residues long. V dropped 8 bases and J dropped 2 bases, with 9 bases sitting between them. CDR3 sequence: CASVRENYGYTF. CDR3 bases: TGTGCCAGCGTCCGGGAGAACTATGGCTACACCTTC.

With regard to this clone: Other DNA sequences in the same sample also yield this CDR3. Written as DNA, the CDR3 is TGCGCCAGCAGCTTGGGCTACGAGCAGTACTTC. Translation: CASSLGYEQYF. The V call is TRBV5-1, the J call TRBJ2-7; D unclear. Trimming shortened V by 0 bases and J by 3 bases, and 1 base separated the two germline ends. This CDR3 is 11 amino acids long. Germline V gene data show CDR1 as SGHRS and CDR2 as YFSETQ.

The chain recombines TRBV27 with TRBJ2-3; 9 bases fit TRBD2. The CDR3 length is 17 residues. V lost 3 bases and J lost 3; bases outside the gene matches: 10. CDR1 and CDR2 (germline): MNHEY, SMNVEV (reference sequence). The CDR3 sequence is CASSLQPLAGVTDTQYF. The CDR3 region has the DNA TGTGCCAGCAGTTTGCAGCCCTTAGCGGGAGTGACAGATACGCAGTATTTT.

The chain employs TRBV7-3 and TRBJ1-2; 9 positions match TRBD1. The germline gives CDR1 SGHTA, CDR2 FQGTGA. This CDR3 spans 15 amino acids. J was trimmed by 8 bases and V by 5 bases; bases with no gene match: 12. The CDR3: CASSPYPTGGGGYTF. CDR3 DNA: TGTGCCAGCAGCCCTTACCCAACAGGGGGCGGAGGCTACACCTTC.

The V call is TRBV15, the J call TRBJ1-2; perhaps TRBD1 as D (5 bases). Germline CDR1 is LNHNV and CDR2 is YYDKDF (reference sequence). V lost 0 bases and J 4 bases, leaving 15 bases between the germline ends. The CDR3 spans 16 residues. In nucleotides, the CDR3 is TGTGCCACCAGCAGAGAGGGGGTACAAGCCTCCTATGGCTACACCTTC. It codes for CATSREGVQASYGYTF.